This TCR beta chain comes out of a study of T-cell memory formation after mild COVID-19 (dated by TCRdb to the early 2020s). About the full investigation: TCR sequence clusters from the two donors were largely donor specific. The cohort was made up of two young adult volunteers, one female and one male, who were previously healthy. In a couple of donors, T-cell clones that expanded and contracted after mild COVID-19 were followed by sequencing TCRalpha and TCRbeta repertoires longitudinally. Study-wide findings and limitations: The second-wave clones that peaked on day 37 were not confirmed to be SARS-CoV-2 specific. Some responding clones were found in pre-infection memory, which suggests that pre-existing cross-reactive memory T cells took part in the SARS-CoV-2 response. Contracting CD4+ clones were located mainly in the CM and EM memory subsets, whereas CD8+ clones were found to be enriched in EMRA. Only two mild cases were covered in the study, and larger cohorts including severe cases with pre-infection samples were considered necessary. From day 15 to 85, contracting clones showed balanced CD4/CD8 phenotypes, whereas a second wave of clones that expanded from day 15 to 37 leaned towards CD4+.

Ficoll-Paque density gradient centrifugation was the method used to isolate PBMCs. Data came from an Illumina NovaSeq 6000. TCRalpha and TCRbeta cDNA libraries were built by 5'RACE with constant-segment primers, adding sample barcodes and unique molecular identifiers. RNA was extracted from every sample with Trizol reagent. Library amplification was performed in two PCR steps, and a second sample barcode and Illumina TruSeq adapters were introduced in the second step. Sequencing of libraries was performed on an Illumina NovaSeq with 2 x 150 bp paired-end reads. Turning to the authors' computational methods: Demultiplexing of reads and collapsing into UMI-guided consensus sequences were performed with migec v1.2.7. Using mixcr v2.1.11, UMI consensuses were aligned to TRA and TRB V and J templates and then assembled into clonotypes. A clonotype was counted as expanded or contracted only if both edgeR and NoisET called the change significant, with noise models trained on biological replicates. edgeR calls used a false discovery rate-adjusted p below 0.01 and a log2 fold-change threshold of 1. PCA with hierarchical clustering of max-normalized trajectories of the 1000 most abundant clonotypes was used as exploratory dynamics analysis. Each responding clone was given a CD4 or CD8 phenotype based on the CD4+ and CD8+ repertoires, which had been sequenced separately. TCRdb reanalyzed the raw reads on its own, using fastp at Q25 for trimming and MiXCR for clone calling, and kept in-frame beta chains. Merged by CDR3 protein, the rows form single entries marked with the most common genes and DNA. The V and J calls here are based on TCRdb, not the publication. The sample records roughly 410,000 distinct CDR3 sequences, roughly 26% of which are singletons. Together, the top ten hold 8.5% to 9% of the sample.

As concerns this clonotype: The antigen it recognizes is unknown. Base quality data are lacking; no much larger clone is found one base away.

Trimming at the junction amounts to 1 base on V and 8 bases on J, and the germline ends lie 9 bases apart. CDR1 SGHVS and CDR2 FNYEAQ were looked up in the germline V gene. From the cysteine up to the phenylalanine, the CDR3 has a length of 14 residues. The DNA shown is the 42-base CDR3, in frame from base 1. Recombination joined TRBV7-6 with TRBJ1-6, with an unclear D gene assignment. The clonotype originates from an adult woman who had mild COVID-19 (a few samples of this study predate the infection). The sample titles of this study are shuffled in the database, so cell type and time point are left out; the donor was told from shared clones. Material: PBMCs or a T cell subset sorted from them (not recorded which). The CDR3 in this case is CASSLETVYSPLHF. The sequenced DNA is TGTGCCAGCAGCTTAGAAACTGTTTATTCACCCCTCCACTTT.